These 15 T cell receptor beta chains originate from one sample sequenced in a study of read filtering for tumor transcriptome and immune sequencing. From approximately 430 ng of RNA, a library with molecular barcoded alpha/delta and beta/gamma adaptors was made. TCRdb re-called the reads with MiXCR, one entry per CDR3 protein. The sample yields 50,000 to 65,000 distinct CDR3 sequences, roughly a fifth seen once. The material sequenced was a population of CD138-negative cells sorted from bone marrow. These receptors came from a donor aged 40 or over with multiple myeloma.

V is TRBV20-1 and J is TRBJ1-2, with D hard to call. CDR1 and CDR2 from the germline V gene are DFQATT and SNEGSKA (reference sequence). With 3 bases removed from V and 6 bases from J, the gap between germline ends came to 5 bases. The CDR3 covers 10 residues. CDR3 in DNA: TGCAGTGCTAGGGGCAATGGCTACACCTTC. Translated, it gives CSARGNGYTF.

Ten or more counts support this clonotype. The CDR3 region is CASSQVEGGPTDTQYF. In DNA, the CDR3 is TGTGCCAGCAGCCAAGTTGAGGGGGGGCCGACAGATACGCAGTATTTT. The genes are TRBV4-2 and TRBJ2-3; maybe TRBD2 (7 bases). Trimming shortened V by 1 base and J by 3 bases, and 14 bases separated the two germline ends. The CDR3 totals 16 residues. The germline V gene has CDR1 LGHNA and CDR2 YNFKEQ.

This clonotype was seen repeatedly, ten times or more. The CDR3 region is CASVRGRAADTQYF. In nucleotides, the CDR3 is TGTGCCAGCGTTCGCGGGAGAGCTGCAGATACGCAGTATTTT. The chain has TRBV2 and TRBJ2-3; 7 bases match TRBD2. This CDR3 contains 14 residues. V gave up 8 bases and J gave up 4 bases; unmatched junction bases: 9. Germline loops: CDR1 SNHLY, CDR2 FYNNEI.

This clonotype was counted at least ten times. The chain employs TRBV28 and TRBJ2-7; 10 positions match TRBD2. The CDR3 has 15 amino acids. The germline gives CDR1 MDHEN, CDR2 SYDVKM. Trimming cost V 2 bases and J 4 bases; bases outside gene matches: 5. The CDR3 sequence: CASSLALAGVYEQYF. In DNA form, the CDR3 reads TGTGCCAGCAGTTTAGCCCTAGCGGGAGTTTACGAGCAGTACTTC. The complete variable domain, with remaining parts taken from reference TRBV28 and TRBJ2-7, reads DVKVTQSSRYLVKRTGEKVFLECVQDMDHENMFWYRQDPGLGLRLIYFSYDVKMKEKGDIPEGYSVSREKKERFSLILESASTNQTSMYLCASSLALAGVYEQYFGPGTRLTVT.

As regards this clonotype: A much bigger clone sits one base away, suggesting this may be a read error. V gene TRBV6-2 or TRBV6-3 combines with J gene TRBJ2-1; the D is unclear. The CDR3 has 11 residues. Looked up from germline, CDR1 is MNHEY and CDR2 is SVGEGT. The CDR3 DNA follows: TGTTCCAGCACTTTAAAAGATGAGCAGTTCTTC. Translated, it gives CSSTLKDEQFF.

The sample holds many counts of this clonotype. The gene calls are TRBV6-2 or TRBV6-3 and TRBJ1-3, with a tentative D call TRBD1 (6 bases). This CDR3 has 16 residues. Germline-derived CDR1 and CDR2 are MNHEY and SVGEGT. With 5 bases removed from V and 0 bases from J, the gap between germline ends came to 14 bases. In DNA form, the CDR3 reads TGTGCCAGCAGTACAGGACAGTCGACCTCTGGAAACACCATATATTTT. It specifies CASSTGQSTSGNTIYF.

This clonotype was seen ten or more times. CDR3 nucleotide sequence: TGTGCCAGCAGCCCCCGCCCCCTTCTCAATGAGCAGTTCTTC. It encodes CASSPRPLLNEQFF. The chain uses TRBV3-1 and TRBJ2-1, with D hard to call. Germline V gene lookup returns CDR1 LGHDT and CDR2 YNNKEL (reference sequence). The CDR3 has 14 residues. Trimming took 4 bases from V and 6 from J, leaving 13 bases between them.

On this clonotype: This clone may be a read error of a much larger clone one base away. V and J are TRBV20-1 and TRBJ2-4; D might be TRBD2 (6 bases). The CDR3 has 14 residues. Germline V gene sequence: CDR1 DFQATT, CDR2 SNEGSKA (reference sequence). This chain's CDR3 is CSAPGDLGKNVQYF. CDR3 bases: TGCAGTGCTCCGGGGGACTTAGGCAAAAACGTTCAGTACTTC.

This clonotype was detected ten times or more. This chain connects TRBV19 to TRBJ2-2, with 9 bases lining up with TRBD1. The germline gives CDR1 LNHDA, CDR2 SQIVND (reference sequence). J gave up 0 bases and V 7 bases, and 9 bases lay outside the gene matches. CDR3 length: 17 amino acids. The CDR3 region has the DNA TGTGCCAGTACCCACCACAGGGGGCTAACGAACACCGGGGAGCTGTTTTTT. Protein: CASTHHRGLTNTGELFF.

Worth noting for this clonotype: A much larger clone is a single base away; this may be a read error. A read error is likely, as this CDR3 ends without the conserved phenylalanine or tryptophan. V is TRBV29-1 and J is TRBJ2-3; D is ambiguous. Germline V lookup: CDR1 SQVTM, CDR2 ANQGSEA. CDR3 size: 11 residues. The V gene lost 5 bases and the J gene lost 2 bases, with 5 bases spanning the gap. The CDR3 region is CSVKITDTQYL. The CDR3 DNA reads TGCAGCGTTAAAATCACAGATACGCAGTATCTT.

Comments on this clonotype: An end of the junction does not agree with germline; a read error may underlie this. The chain couples TRBV5-1 to TRBJ2-5, with D possibly being TRBD1 or TRBD2 (5 bases each). The CDR3 consists of 15 residues. Germline V CDR1 and CDR2: SGHRS, YFSETQ. CDR3 nucleotides: TGCGCCAGCAGCGGCCGGGACCGAGTTCAAGTGACCCAGTGCTTC. It encodes CASSGRDRVQVTQCF.

To note about this clonotype: A read error may explain this, as a much larger clone is one base away. The chain combines TRBV20-1 with TRBJ1-2, with 11 positions matching TRBD1. The V gene's germline CDR1 is DFQATT and CDR2 SNEGSKA (reference sequence). This CDR3 has 12 amino acids. Germline trimming cut 6 bases from V and 8 bases from J; bases unmatched to any gene: 5. CDR3 nucleotides: TGCAGTGCAAAGGACAGGGGGCCCGGCTACACCTTC. Amino acids: CSAKDRGPGYTF.

The CDR3 bases are TGCGCCAGCAGCCAAGACAGGATATCGGAGCTGTTTTTT. This codes for CASSQDRISELFF. V and J are TRBV4-1 and TRBJ2-2; D remains ambiguous. This CDR3 has 13 residues. CDR1 MGHRA and CDR2 YSYEKL come from the germline V gene. Trimming removed 0 bases from V and 10 bases from J, with 9 bases in between.

As regards this clonotype: The junction departs from germline at one end; a sequencing error may be responsible. The CDR3 DNA reads as TGTGCCACCAGCGGAGATGCGGGGAGCCAAGAGACCCAGTACTTC. This encodes CATSGDAGSQETQYF. The chain employs TRBV15 and TRBJ2-5; D perhaps matches TRBD2 (6 bases). The CDR3 has 15 amino acids. Per the germline V gene, CDR1 is LNHNV and CDR2 is YYDKDF (reference sequence).

This clonotype came up once. A read error may explain this, as a much larger clone is one base away. A read error is likely, as this CDR3 ends without the conserved phenylalanine or tryptophan. The J gene is TRBJ2-3, the V gene TRBV20-1, with TRBD1 matching 9 bases. V was clipped by 2 bases and J by 5 bases; unmatched bases: 14. The CDR3 loop spans 17 amino acids. The germline CDR1 and CDR2 sequences are DFQATT and SNEGSKA (reference sequence). CDR3 nucleotides: TGCAGTGCTAGACTTCACCTCTCCGGGACAGGGCAAGATACGCAGTATTCT. Residues: CSARLHLSGTGQDTQYS.